The clone carrying this TCR beta chain was seen a single time. Its specificity is not known. The data were taken from a study of cytomegalovirus exposure and HLA in healthy donors. Study-level points and caveats: Most TCR beta V segments were productive about 90% or about 30% of the time in an earlier analysis. In a later analysis, a missense DCLRE1C variant was linked to TCR beta V- and J-gene trimming.

Unrecorded for this donor was the CMV serostatus. V shed 3 bases and J 4 bases; nucleotides not matched to a gene: 7. In germline, CDR1 is SNHLY, CDR2 FYNNEI. The CDR3 extends over 15 amino acids. The PCR made use of 60 Vbeta and 13 Jbeta primers. The method was immunoSEQ multiplex PCR; TCRdb's version includes in-frame clones alone and lacks a portion of them. The repertoire consists of 60,000 to 85,000 clones, with around 69% occurring once and the leading ten covering over 9.5%. The clonotype originates from a human donor in good health. Sequencing input: PBMCs. This sequence joins TRBV2 and TRBJ1-1, with 8 bases fitting TRBD1. The CDR3: CASSEDRAKGTEAFF. DNA of the CDR3: TGTGCCAGCAGTGAGGACAGGGCGAAGGGCACTGAAGCTTTCTTT.